A selection of T cell receptor beta chains follows, all from one sample in a study of T-cell reconstitution after alpha-beta-depleted transplantation in children. MiXCR was run by TCRdb on the PCR reads, yielding one entry per CDR3 protein. The table records hundreds of thousands of distinct CDR3 sequences, under 14% of them present only once. Source: peripheral blood, taken 180 days after TCRalphabeta/CD19-depleted stem cell transplant. These receptors came from a male patient aged 2 to 9 who had a stem cell transplant for chronic granulomatous disease, so the T cells may come from the graft donor. Both conserved end residues are part of each CDR3. The D gene is left open where the match is weak. Not every row has a clone size; where given, it reads once, few, many or a size class.

j_call d_call clone_size v_call cdr3_aa cdr3_nt
TRBJ2-7 TRBD1 many TRBV7-6 CASSSRTGAYEQYF TGTGCCAGCAGCTCACGGACAGGGGCCTACGAGCAGTACTTC
TRBJ2-1 - few TRBV28 CASSPSGGWTNEQFF TGTGCCAGCAGCCCCTCGGGGGGCTGGACCAATGAGCAGTTCTTC
TRBJ2-4 TRBD1 many TRBV28 CASRTGGLAKNIQYF TGTGCCAGTCGTACAGGGGGTTTAGCCAAAAACATTCAGTACTTC
TRBJ2-7 TRBD1 many TRBV18 CASSPTGAPFYEQYF TGTGCCAGCTCACCGACAGGGGCCCCATTCTACGAGCAGTACTTC
TRBJ2-2 TRBD1 many TRBV6-2/TRBV6-3 CASSWTGTNTGELFF TGTGCCAGCAGTTGGACAGGAACGAACACCGGGGAGCTGTTTTTT
TRBJ2-5 - many TRBV7-9 CASSLEGSFQETQYF TGTGCCAGCAGCTTAGAAGGGTCATTCCAAGAGACCCAGTACTTC
TRBJ2-3 TRBD2 many TRBV7-9 CASSPPRWEGSDTQYF TGTGCCAGCAGCCCCCCGCGGTGGGAGGGGTCAGATACGCAGTATTTT
TRBJ1-4 - many TRBV20-1 CSAAPWTALNEKLFF TGCAGTGCTGCCCCCTGGACAGCCCTTAATGAAAAACTGTTTTTT
TRBJ2-7 - many TRBV5-1 CASSFREAYEQYF TGCGCCAGCAGCTTCCGGGAAGCCTACGAGCAGTACTTC
TRBJ1-2 - many TRBV29-1 CSVEWGKYGYTF TGCAGCGTCGAGTGGGGGAAATATGGCTACACCTTC
TRBJ2-7 TRBD2 many TRBV20-1 CSAAGLAGESYEQYF TGCAGTGCCGCCGGACTAGCGGGAGAGTCTTACGAGCAGTACTTC
TRBJ2-7 - - TRBV11-1 CSSSLVSNYEQYF TGTTCCAGCAGCTTAGTATCAAACTACGAGCAGTACTTC
TRBJ2-1 TRBD2 many TRBV7-8 CASSPGTSGSIRPYNEQFF TGTGCCAGCAGCCCGGGGACTAGCGGGAGTATAAGACCCTACAATGAGCAGTTCTTC
TRBJ2-6 - many TRBV4-2 CASSHPPRGAGANVLTF TGTGCCAGCAGCCATCCACCCAGGGGGGCTGGGGCCAACGTCCTGACTTTC
TRBJ2-7 TRBD2 many TRBV5-5 CASSGPGGAAYEQYF TGTGCCAGCAGCGGGCCGGGGGGTGCCGCCTACGAGCAGTACTTC
TRBJ2-7 TRBD1 many TRBV7-3 CASSVGQGRTEQYF TGTGCCAGCAGCGTCGGACAGGGGCGCACCGAGCAGTACTTC
TRBJ1-2 - many TRBV2 CASTESAGQLYGYTF TGTGCCAGCACTGAGAGTGCTGGACAGCTCTATGGCTACACCTTC
TRBJ1-2 TRBD1 few TRBV12-3/TRBV12-4 CASSLAGTGRDYGYTF TGTGCCAGCAGTTTAGCCGGGACAGGGCGAGACTATGGCTACACCTTC
TRBJ1-1 - many TRBV18 CASSQSDSGTEAFF TGTGCCAGCTCACAATCAGACAGTGGCACTGAAGCTTTCTTT